These T cell receptor beta chains were read from a single sample in a study of cytomegalovirus exposure and HLA in healthy donors. Some clones are missing from TCRdb's copy, which holds only in-frame ones; the method was immunoSEQ multiplex PCR. This sample has around 150,000 clones, with around 85% found just once. Material: PBMCs. Receptor source: a woman aged 25 to 39 in good health and CMV-seronegative. The CDR3 runs from the conserved cysteine through the conserved F or W. Each record gives: V gene, J gene, CDR3 protein.

TRBV29-1	TRBJ2-7	CSVGNSYEQYF
TRBV27	TRBJ2-1	CASAKGGGSFGNEQFF
TRBV6-5	TRBJ1-4	CASRRGPVGKLFF
TRBV7-8	TRBJ2-3	CASSLVLGDTQYF
TRBV6-5	TRBJ2-7	CASSFLPLYEQYF
TRBV5-1	TRBJ2-6	CASSAGTLSFGANVLTF
TRBV28	TRBJ1-2	CASSDRTGRDTVNYGYTF
TRBV7-2	TRBJ2-2	CASSPWTGGTGELFF
TRBV9	TRBJ1-4	CASSTSGQNSYEKLFF
TRBV6-5	TRBJ1-3	CASRSSGNTIYF
TRBV7-2	TRBJ1-2	CASSLVLGGNYGYTF
TRBV7-8	TRBJ1-1	CASSLDRNTEAFF
TRBV5-6	TRBJ2-7	CASSEDRYEQYF
TRBV30	TRBJ1-1	CAWGDRRFTEAFF
TRBV5-4	TRBJ1-1	CASSLAGIAPNTEAFF
TRBV28	TRBJ2-7	CASSPEGVRSSYEQYF
TRBV6-1	TRBJ2-7	CASSEAGGTSRGEQYF
TRBV28	TRBJ1-5	CASSLDNSNQPQHF
TRBV10-3	TRBJ2-7	CAISVTGGEGYEQYF
TRBV2	TRBJ1-1	CASSPGQGRDTEAFF
TRBV7-2	TRBJ1-3	CASSAVGTTNTIYF
TRBV27	TRBJ2-3	CATAVTSGRRMSDTQYF
TRBV18	TRBJ1-2	CASSPRSRPTGHDGYTF
TRBV11-2	TRBJ1-2	CASSPFGFKDGYTF
TRBV7-6	TRBJ1-3	CASSLYFGTDFMSGNTIYF
TRBV4-3	TRBJ2-7	CASSLGQKYEQYF
TRBV9	TRBJ1-1	CASSVDPVGGLDTEAFF
TRBV27	TRBJ2-7	CASRGTGSYEQYF
TRBV5-7	TRBJ1-5	CAITGMGNQPQHF
TRBV2	TRBJ2-5	CASTQGPSRTQYF
TRBV4-3	TRBJ1-2	CASSQTRGPYGYTF
TRBV5-1	TRBJ2-2	CASSLRTGDTGELFF
TRBV6-5	TRBJ2-5	CASSSTGGTPSETQYF
TRBV7-2	TRBJ1-1	CASSSGLHEAFF
TRBV7-2	TRBJ1-6	CASSLDRYNSPLHF
TRBV27	TRBJ2-2	CASRALGTVNTGELFF
TRBV2	TRBJ1-1	CASSGYSGGLEAFF
TRBV29-1	TRBJ2-7	CSVISDVSYEQYF
TRBV13	TRBJ2-1	CASSLGVPSPNEQFF
TRBV5-4	TRBJ1-5	CASSDRDSNQPQHF
TRBV27	TRBJ2-4	CASSFAGTAKNIQYF
TRBV7-8	TRBJ1-4	CASSLDVTGGTNEKLFF
TRBV30	TRBJ2-5	CAWSVFSKETQYF
TRBV4-2	TRBJ2-4	CASSQDRNLAKNIQYF
TRBV29-1	TRBJ1-1	CSTNGHLNTEAFF
TRBV4-1	TRBJ1-2	CASSQASVGYYGYTF
TRBV18	TRBJ2-7	CASSPLSTGGSSYEQYF
TRBV9	TRBJ1-1	CASPPGTEKEEAFF
TRBV9	TRBJ2-3	CASAASGTTDTQYF
TRBV2	TRBJ1-2	CASTGGGAGYGYTF
TRBV5-6	TRBJ2-7	CASSGGGYEQYF
TRBV10-1	TRBJ2-2	CATKGTGPLNTGELFF
TRBV2	TRBJ1-1	CASRGSGTEAFF